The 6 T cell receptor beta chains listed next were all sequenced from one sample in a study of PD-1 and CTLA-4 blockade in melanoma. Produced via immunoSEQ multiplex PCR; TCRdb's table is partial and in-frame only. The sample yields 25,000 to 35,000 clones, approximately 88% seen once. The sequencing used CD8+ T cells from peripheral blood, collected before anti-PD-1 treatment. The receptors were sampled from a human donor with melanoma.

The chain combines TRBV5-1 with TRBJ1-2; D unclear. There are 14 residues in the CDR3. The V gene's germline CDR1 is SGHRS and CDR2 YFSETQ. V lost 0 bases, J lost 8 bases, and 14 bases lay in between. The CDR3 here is CASSLDRHLGGYTF. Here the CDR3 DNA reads TGCGCCAGCAGCTTGGATAGGCATCTGGGGGGCTACACCTTC.

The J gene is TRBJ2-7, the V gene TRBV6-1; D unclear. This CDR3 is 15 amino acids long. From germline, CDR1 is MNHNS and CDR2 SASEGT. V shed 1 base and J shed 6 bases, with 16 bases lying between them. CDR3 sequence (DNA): TGTGCCAGCAGTGAAGAAGGTGTCACCACCTCCGAGCAGTACTTC. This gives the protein CASSEEGVTTSEQYF.

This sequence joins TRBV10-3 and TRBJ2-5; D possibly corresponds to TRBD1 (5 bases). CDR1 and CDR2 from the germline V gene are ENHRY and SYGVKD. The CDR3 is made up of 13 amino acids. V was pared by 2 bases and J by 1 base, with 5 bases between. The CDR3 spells CAISEGAQETQYF. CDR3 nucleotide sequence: TGTGCCATCAGTGAGGGGGCCCAAGAGACCCAGTACTTC.

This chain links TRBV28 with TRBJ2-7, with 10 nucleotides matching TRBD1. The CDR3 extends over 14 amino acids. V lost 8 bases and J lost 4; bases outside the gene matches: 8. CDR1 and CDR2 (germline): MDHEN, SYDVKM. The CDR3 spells CASQMGQGRYEQYF. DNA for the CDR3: TGTGCCAGCCAAATGGGACAGGGGAGGTACGAGCAGTACTTC. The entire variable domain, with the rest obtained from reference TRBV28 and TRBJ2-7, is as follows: DVKVTQSSRYLVKRTGEKVFLECVQDMDHENMFWYRQDPGLGLRLIYFSYDVKMKEKGDIPEGYSVSREKKERFSLILESASTNQTSMYLCASQMGQGRYEQYFGPGTRLTVT.

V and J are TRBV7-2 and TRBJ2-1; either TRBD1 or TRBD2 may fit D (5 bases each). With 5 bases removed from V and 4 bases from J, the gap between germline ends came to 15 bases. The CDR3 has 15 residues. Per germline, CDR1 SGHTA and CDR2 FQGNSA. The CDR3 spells CASSPIGTGYNEQFF. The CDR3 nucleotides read TGTGCCAGCAGCCCCATCGGGACCGGGTACAATGAGCAGTTCTTC.

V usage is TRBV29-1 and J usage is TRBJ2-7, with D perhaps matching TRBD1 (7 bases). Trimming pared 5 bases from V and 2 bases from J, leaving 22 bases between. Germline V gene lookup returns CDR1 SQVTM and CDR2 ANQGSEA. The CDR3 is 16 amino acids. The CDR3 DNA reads TGCAGCGTTCTAGGGGGGACAGCACACACAACCTACGAGCAGTACTTC. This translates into CSVLGGTAHTTYEQYF.